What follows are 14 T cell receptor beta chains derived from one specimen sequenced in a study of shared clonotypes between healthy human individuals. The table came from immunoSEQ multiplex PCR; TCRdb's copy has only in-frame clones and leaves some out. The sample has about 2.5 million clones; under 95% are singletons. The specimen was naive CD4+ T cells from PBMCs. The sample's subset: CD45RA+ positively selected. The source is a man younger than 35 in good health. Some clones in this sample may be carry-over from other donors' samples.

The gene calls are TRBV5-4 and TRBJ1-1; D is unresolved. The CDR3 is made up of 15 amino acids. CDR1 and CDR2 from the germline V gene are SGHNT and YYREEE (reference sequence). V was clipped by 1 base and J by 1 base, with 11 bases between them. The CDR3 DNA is TGTGCCAGCAGCTTGAGTTCCGTCCGGAACACTGAAGCTTTCTTT. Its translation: CASSLSSVRNTEAFF.

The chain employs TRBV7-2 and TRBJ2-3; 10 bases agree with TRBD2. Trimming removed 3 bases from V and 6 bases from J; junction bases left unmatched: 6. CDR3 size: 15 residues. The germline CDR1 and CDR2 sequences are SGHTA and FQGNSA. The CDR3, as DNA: TGTGCCAGCAGCTTTTTAGCGGGAGGTGTGGATACGCAGTATTTT. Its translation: CASSFLAGGVDTQYF.

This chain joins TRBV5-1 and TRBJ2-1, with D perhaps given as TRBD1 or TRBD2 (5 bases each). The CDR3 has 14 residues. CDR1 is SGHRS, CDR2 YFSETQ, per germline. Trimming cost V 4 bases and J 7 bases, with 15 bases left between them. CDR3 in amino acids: CASSGPGEGNEQFF. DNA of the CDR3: TGCGCCAGCAGCGGACCGGGCGAGGGGAATGAGCAGTTCTTC.

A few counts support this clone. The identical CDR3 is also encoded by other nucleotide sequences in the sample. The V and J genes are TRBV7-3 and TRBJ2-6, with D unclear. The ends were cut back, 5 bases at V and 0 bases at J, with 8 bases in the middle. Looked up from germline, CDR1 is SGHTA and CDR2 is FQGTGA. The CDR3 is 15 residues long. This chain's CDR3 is CASSLVGSGANVLTF. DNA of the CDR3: TGTGCCAGCAGCCTGGTTGGCTCTGGGGCCAACGTCCTGACTTTC.

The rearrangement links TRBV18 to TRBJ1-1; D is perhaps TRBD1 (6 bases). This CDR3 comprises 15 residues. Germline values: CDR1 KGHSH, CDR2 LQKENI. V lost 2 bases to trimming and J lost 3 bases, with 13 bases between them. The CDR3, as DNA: TGTGCCAGCTCACCAATAGGACAGTCCTACACTGAAGCTTTCTTT. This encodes CASSPIGQSYTEAFF.

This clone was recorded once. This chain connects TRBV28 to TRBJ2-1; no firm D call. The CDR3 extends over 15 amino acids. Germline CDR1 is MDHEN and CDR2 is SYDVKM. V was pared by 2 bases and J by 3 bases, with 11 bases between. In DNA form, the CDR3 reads TGTGCCAGCAGTTTAAGGTCAGACCACTACAATGAGCAGTTCTTC. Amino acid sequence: CASSLRSDHYNEQFF. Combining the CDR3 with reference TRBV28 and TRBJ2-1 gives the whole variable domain DVKVTQSSRYLVKRTGEKVFLECVQDMDHENMFWYRQDPGLGLRLIYFSYDVKMKEKGDIPEGYSVSREKKERFSLILESASTNQTSMYLCASSLRSDHYNEQFFGPGTRLTVL.

CDR3 loop: CASSPVRGNTEAFF. Here the CDR3 DNA reads TGTGCCAGCAGCCCAGTTCGGGGGAACACTGAAGCTTTCTTT. The chain carries TRBV28 and TRBJ1-1; D gene unclear. CDR3 length: 14 residues. Trimming removed 6 bases at V and 1 base at J, with 12 bases between. Per germline, CDR1 MDHEN and CDR2 SYDVKM. Using reference TRBV28 and TRBJ1-1 for the parts outside the CDR3, the full variable domain is DVKVTQSSRYLVKRTGEKVFLECVQDMDHENMFWYRQDPGLGLRLIYFSYDVKMKEKGDIPEGYSVSREKKERFSLILESASTNQTSMYLCASSPVRGNTEAFFGQGTRLTVV.

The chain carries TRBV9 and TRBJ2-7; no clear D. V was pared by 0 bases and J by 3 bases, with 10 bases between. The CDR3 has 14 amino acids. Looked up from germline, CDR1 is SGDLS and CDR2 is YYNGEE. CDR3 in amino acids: CASSVDEGNYEQYF. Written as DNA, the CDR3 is TGTGCCAGCAGCGTAGATGAAGGAAACTACGAGCAGTACTTC.

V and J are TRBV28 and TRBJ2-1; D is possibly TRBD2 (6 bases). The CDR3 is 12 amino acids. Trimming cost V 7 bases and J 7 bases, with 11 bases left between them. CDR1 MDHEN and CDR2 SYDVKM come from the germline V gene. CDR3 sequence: CASTGGWNEQFF. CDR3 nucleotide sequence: TGTGCCAGCACCGGAGGGTGGAATGAGCAGTTCTTC.

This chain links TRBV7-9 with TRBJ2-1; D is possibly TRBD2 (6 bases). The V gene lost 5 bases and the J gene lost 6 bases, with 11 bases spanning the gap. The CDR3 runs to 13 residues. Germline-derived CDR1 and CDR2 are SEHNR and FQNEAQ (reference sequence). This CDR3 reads CASSTNSGNEQFF. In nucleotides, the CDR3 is TGTGCCAGCAGCACCAATAGCGGCAATGAGCAGTTCTTC.

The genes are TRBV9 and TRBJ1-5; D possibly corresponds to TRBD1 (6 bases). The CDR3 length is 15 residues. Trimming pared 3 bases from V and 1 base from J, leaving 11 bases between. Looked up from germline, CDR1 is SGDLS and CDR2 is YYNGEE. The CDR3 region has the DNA TGTGCCAGCAGCGCCGGCGGACAGAGCAATCAGCCCCAGCATTTT. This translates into CASSAGGQSNQPQHF. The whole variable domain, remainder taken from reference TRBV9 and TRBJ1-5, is DSGVTQTPKHLITATGQRVTLRCSPRSGDLSVYWYQQSLDQGLQFLIQYYNGEERAKGNILERFSAQQFPDLHSELNLSSLELGDSALYFCASSAGGQSNQPQHFGDGTRLSIL.

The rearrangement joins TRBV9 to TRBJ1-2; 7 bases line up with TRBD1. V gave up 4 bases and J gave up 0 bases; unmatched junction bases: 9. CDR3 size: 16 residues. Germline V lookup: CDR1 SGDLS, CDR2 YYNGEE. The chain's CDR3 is CASSTGGGPSNYGYTF. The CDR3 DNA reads TGTGCCAGCAGCACAGGAGGGGGCCCTTCTAACTATGGCTACACCTTC.

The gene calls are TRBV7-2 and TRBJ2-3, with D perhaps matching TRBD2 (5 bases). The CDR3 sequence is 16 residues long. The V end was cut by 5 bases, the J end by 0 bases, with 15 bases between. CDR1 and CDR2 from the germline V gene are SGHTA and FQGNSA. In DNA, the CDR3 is TGTGCCAGCAGCATGCAAGCGGACCAGAGCACAGATACGCAGTATTTT. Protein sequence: CASSMQADQSTDTQYF.

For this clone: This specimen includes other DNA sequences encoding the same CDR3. The CDR3 loop is CASSLGQPQHF. CDR3 nucleotide sequence: TGTGCCAGCAGCTTGGGTCAGCCCCAGCATTTT. The V call is TRBV7-2, the J call TRBJ1-5; the D is unclear. The V and J ends lost 3 bases and 6 bases respectively, with 3 bases between them. This CDR3 has 11 amino acids. Germline V gives CDR1 SGHTA, CDR2 FQGNSA.